The 4 T cell receptor beta chains below were found in one sample sequenced in a study of CD8+ T cells in alopecia areata. Treatment meaning: oral pan-JAK inhibitor, 5-10 mg twice daily. RNA, once extracted, was reverse transcribed into cDNA for use as the sequencing template. Profiled with immunoSEQ multiplex PCR; TCRdb holds only in-frame clones, not every one. The repertoire holds 250,000 to 300,000 clones, with roughly 60% as singletons. The source was CD4+ T cells sorted from blood, collected at week 24, from a patient treated with tofacitinib. The receptors here all came from a human donor with alopecia areata.

This chain connects TRBV10-3 to TRBJ1-1; D gene uncertain. Germline V CDR1 and CDR2: ENHRY, SYGVKD. CDR3 length equals 13 residues. With 11 bases removed from V and 4 bases from J, the gap between germline ends came to 17 bases. The CDR3 here is CASRPREGTEAFF. The CDR3 nucleotides read TGTGCCTCACGACCGAGGGAGGGCACTGAAGCTTTCTTT.

CDR3 nucleotides: TGTGCCAGCAGCTTAGCAGGAGACAGCTACGAGCAGTACTTC. Encoded protein: CASSLAGDSYEQYF. V is TRBV7-6 and J is TRBJ2-7, with D perhaps matching TRBD1 (5 bases). CDR3 length: 14 residues. Germline V lookup: CDR1 SGHVS, CDR2 FNYEAQ. Between the trimmed V and J ends, which lost 0 bases and 3 bases, there was a span of 9 bases. Together with reference TRBV7-6 and TRBJ2-7, the CDR3 gives the full variable domain: GAGVSQSPRYKVTKRGQDVALRCDPISGHVSLYWYRQALGQGPEFLTYFNYEAQQDKSGLPNDRFSAERPEGSISTLTIQRTEQRDSAMYRCASSLAGDSYEQYFGPGTRLTVT.

This sequence joins TRBV4-1 and TRBJ2-3; maybe TRBD2 (5 bases). The V and J ends lost 3 bases and 7 bases respectively, with 23 bases between them. In germline, CDR1 is MGHRA, CDR2 YSYEKL. The CDR3 spans 17 residues. The CDR3 region has the DNA TGCGCCAGCAGCCAGCGACCGGAATTTAGCCGGGAATATACGCAGTATTTT. Encoded protein: CASSQRPEFSREYTQYF.

The genes are TRBV5-6 and TRBJ1-5; D unresolved. The CDR3 covers 13 residues. CDR1 is SGHDT and CDR2 is YYEEEE in the germline V gene. V was shortened by 7 bases and J by 3 bases, with 11 bases between the two germline ends. The CDR3 here is CASSGRLNQPQHF. DNA for the CDR3: TGTGCCAGCTCTGGGAGGCTCAATCAGCCCCAGCATTTT. The full variable domain, its missing parts supplied by reference TRBV5-6 and TRBJ1-5, is DAGVTQSPTHLIKTRGQQVTLRCSPKSGHDTVSWYQQALGQGPQFIFQYYEEEERQRGNFPDRFSGHQFPNYSSELNVNALLLGDSALYLCASSGRLNQPQHFGDGTRLSIL.